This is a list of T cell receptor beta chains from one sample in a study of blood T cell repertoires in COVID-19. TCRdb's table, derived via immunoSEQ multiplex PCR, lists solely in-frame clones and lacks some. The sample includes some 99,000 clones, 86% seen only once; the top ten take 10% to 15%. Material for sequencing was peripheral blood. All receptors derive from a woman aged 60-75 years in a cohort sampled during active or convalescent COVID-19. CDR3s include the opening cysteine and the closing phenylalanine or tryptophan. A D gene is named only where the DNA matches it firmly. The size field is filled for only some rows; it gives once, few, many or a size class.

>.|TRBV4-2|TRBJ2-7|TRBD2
CASSQEGLAGQAGLYEQYF
TGTGCCAGCAGCCAGGAGGGACTAGCGGGCCAAGCGGGGCTCTACGAGCAGTACTTC
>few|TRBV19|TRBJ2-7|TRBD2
CASSTGLAGEPYEQYF
TGTGCCAGTAGTACCGGACTAGCGGGGGAGCCCTACGAGCAGTACTTC
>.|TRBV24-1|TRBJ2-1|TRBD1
CATSVGQGVHNEQFF
TGTGCCACCAGTGTAGGACAGGGGGTACACAATGAGCAGTTCTTC
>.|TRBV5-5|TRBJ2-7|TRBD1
CASSLKGGTGTGEQYF
TGTGCCAGCAGCTTGAAGGGTGGGACAGGGACCGGCGAGCAGTACTTC
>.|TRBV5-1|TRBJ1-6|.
CASSLADIYNSPLHF
TGCGCCAGCAGCTTGGCGGACATATACAATTCACCCCTCCACTTT
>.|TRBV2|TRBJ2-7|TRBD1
CASNTDRVAYEQYF
TGTGCCAGCAACACGGACAGGGTGGCCTACGAGCAGTACTTC
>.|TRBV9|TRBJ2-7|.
CASSVQASDPGEQYF
TGTGCCAGCAGCGTGCAGGCTAGCGACCCGGGAGAGCAGTACTTC
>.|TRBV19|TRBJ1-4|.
CASSIGRVPEKLFF
TGTGCCAGTAGTATTGGCAGGGTCCCCGAAAAACTGTTTTTT
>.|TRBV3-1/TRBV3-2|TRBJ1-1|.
CASSPRGVTTEAFF
TGTGCCAGCAGCCCCCGGGGAGTAACCACTGAAGCTTTCTTT
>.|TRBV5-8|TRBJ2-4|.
CASSLAGTKNIQYF
TGTGCCAGCAGCTTGGCAGGGACCAAAAACATTCAGTACTTC
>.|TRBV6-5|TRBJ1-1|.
CASRVPRGGTEAFF
TGTGCCAGCAGAGTCCCACGAGGGGGCACTGAAGCTTTCTTT
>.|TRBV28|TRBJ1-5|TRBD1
CASSWVAQGWKPQHF
TGTGCCAGCAGCTGGGTAGCACAGGGGTGGAAGCCCCAGCATTTT
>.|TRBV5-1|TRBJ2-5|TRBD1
CASRLTGEETQYF
TGCGCCAGTCGACTTACAGGGGAAGAGACCCAGTACTTC
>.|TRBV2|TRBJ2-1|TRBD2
CASTAGLAGEQFF
TGTGCCAGCACCGCTGGACTAGCGGGTGAGCAGTTCTTC
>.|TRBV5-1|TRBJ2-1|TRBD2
CASSLDSGTYNEQFF
TGCGCCAGCAGCTTGGACAGCGGGACTTACAATGAGCAGTTCTTC